A selection of T cell receptor beta chains follows, all from one sample in a study of Ad26.COV2.S vaccination and SARS-CoV-2 variants. Clones were sequenced by immunoSEQ multiplex PCR, and TCRdb holds only the in-frame ones, with some missing. The top ten hold more than 10% of the sample, which has around 450,000 clones, about nine tenths seen once. The sequences come from peripheral blood, collected in a trial of Ad26.COV2.S vaccine versus placebo. The receptors derive from a person between 18 and 65 years old who received the Ad26.COV2.S COVID-19 vaccine or a placebo. CDR3s include the opening cysteine and the closing phenylalanine or tryptophan. D genes are given only for firm matches. Where a row states a size, it is once, few, many or the class of an expanded clone; other rows omit it.

j_gene,d_gene,abundance,v_gene,CDR3nt,CDR3aa
TRBJ2-1,TRBD2,once,TRBV19,TGTGCCAGTAGTATTACCCTAGCGGGAGACAATGAGCAGTTCTTC,CASSITLAGDNEQFF
TRBJ2-3,-,-,TRBV6-6,TGTGCCAGCAGTTACTCGGTTCGAGGAGATACGCAGTATTTT,CASSYSVRGDTQYF
TRBJ2-1,-,few,TRBV27,TGTGCCAGCAGTTTAGTACAGGACTACAATGAGCAGTTCTTC,CASSLVQDYNEQFF
TRBJ2-1,TRBD1,once,TRBV4-3,TGCGCCAGCAGCCGAAACCGGGACAGGGCCTACAATGAGCAGTTCTTC,CASSRNRDRAYNEQFF
TRBJ2-7,TRBD2,-,TRBV28,TGTGCCAGCAGTTCCCCGACTAGCGGGAGGGCTTACGAGCAGTACTTC,CASSSPTSGRAYEQYF
TRBJ2-1,-,-,TRBV6-2/TRBV6-3,TGTGCCAGCAGTAGACCCGGAGTCATCGGGGTCGGTGAGCAGTTCTTC,CASSRPGVIGVGEQFF
TRBJ2-1,-,-,TRBV5-1,TGCGCCAGCAGCTTGGTTACAGCGCCAAACAATGAGCAGTTCTTC,CASSLVTAPNNEQFF
TRBJ2-7,-,-,TRBV6-5,TGTGCCAGCAGTCCAAGCGGTTCCTACGAGCAGTACTTC,CASSPSGSYEQYF
TRBJ2-1,TRBD1,-,TRBV5-1,TGCGCCAGCAGCTTGGTGGGACAGGGAAGCAGCTACAATGAGCAGTTCTTC,CASSLVGQGSSYNEQFF
TRBJ2-5,-,-,TRBV7-2,TGTGCCAGCAGCCCACCCCCGACAGGAGGAGAAGAGACCCAGTACTTC,CASSPPPTGGEETQYF
TRBJ1-6,-,-,TRBV30,TGTGCCTGGAGTGGAGGGGGATTCTATAATTCACCCCTCCACTTT,CAWSGGGFYNSPLHF
TRBJ2-7,TRBD2,-,TRBV28,TGTGCCAGCAGGGAAGCGGGATTCTTCTACGAGCAGTACTTC,CASREAGFFYEQYF
TRBJ2-5,-,-,TRBV28,TGTGCCAGCAGTTTAAGGGCCATTGAGACCCAGTACTTC,CASSLRAIETQYF
TRBJ2-7,-,-,TRBV5-6,TGTGCCAGCAGCTTAGACTGGAGCTCCTACGAGCAGTACTTC,CASSLDWSSYEQYF
TRBJ2-2,-,-,TRBV11-2,TGTGCCAGCTCCGTGGGATGGAACACCGGGGAGCTGTTTTTT,CASSVGWNTGELFF
TRBJ2-6,-,-,TRBV7-3,TGTGCCACAAAAGGAGACTCTGGGGCCAACGTCCTGACTTTC,CATKGDSGANVLTF
TRBJ1-1,-,-,TRBV6-6,TGTGCCAGCAGTCGTACGCAGGGAAACACTGAAGCTTTCTTT,CASSRTQGNTEAFF
TRBJ1-4,-,-,TRBV15,TGTGCCACCAGCAGAGATAGGACACCCGATGAAAAACTGTTTTTT,CATSRDRTPDEKLFF
TRBJ1-1,-,-,TRBV5-8,TGTGCCAGCAGCTTTGTGGGCACTGAAGCTTTCTTT,CASSFVGTEAFF
TRBJ1-1,TRBD1,-,TRBV7-6,TGTGCCAGCAGCTTAGGGACAGGGGGAAACACTGAAGCTTTCTTT,CASSLGTGGNTEAFF
TRBJ2-1,-,once,TRBV30,TGTGCCTGGAGTGTAGGGGCAGGGTCTGAAAAGCAGTTCTTC,CAWSVGAGSEKQFF
TRBJ1-2,-,-,TRBV7-8,TGTGCCAGCAGCTTTAGTAGGTCCGGCTATGGCTACACCTTC,CASSFSRSGYGYTF
TRBJ1-2,-,-,TRBV7-9,TGTGCCAGCAGCTTAGAAGGGACAATCGATGGCTACACCTTC,CASSLEGTIDGYTF
TRBJ1-1,TRBD1,once,TRBV13,TGTGCCAGCAGAGCAGACAGGGGGGCGCCTCGGAACACTGAAGCTTTCTTT,CASRADRGAPRNTEAFF
TRBJ2-1,TRBD2,-,TRBV5-5,TGTGCCAGCAGCGGCCGACTAGCGGGAGGTGGTGAGCAGTTCTTC,CASSGRLAGGGEQFF
TRBJ1-1,-,-,TRBV11-2,TGTGCCAGCAGCTTATTACGGGGCTGGGGCACTGAAGCTTTCTTT,CASSLLRGWGTEAFF
TRBJ1-1,-,-,TRBV10-3,TGTGCCATCAGAACTGCGGGGAACTTGAACACTGAAGCTTTCTTT,CAIRTAGNLNTEAFF
TRBJ2-7,-,-,TRBV19,TGTGCCAGTAGTATTCAACTAGCCTACGAGCAGTACTTC,CASSIQLAYEQYF
TRBJ1-1,-,-,TRBV9,TGTGCCAGCAGCGTAGAGGGCCAGAACACTGAAGCTTTCTTT,CASSVEGQNTEAFF
TRBJ1-2,-,-,TRBV4-3,TGCGCCAGCAGCCCCGACGGGCAGTTTAAGGGCTACACCTTC,CASSPDGQFKGYTF
TRBJ2-1,-,-,TRBV28,TGTGCCAGCAGTACCGGGACTTTTAATGAGCAGTTCTTC,CASSTGTFNEQFF
TRBJ1-2,-,once,TRBV10-3,TGTGCCATCAGTGAGTCAACTGTGGGTGGTGGCTACACCTTC,CAISESTVGGGYTF
TRBJ2-5,-,-,TRBV20-1,TGCAGTGCTAGTGGGCTGCGAGAGACCCAGTACTTC,CSASGLRETQYF
TRBJ1-5,-,-,TRBV6-5,TGTGCCAGCAGACTGGGGCAAAATAGCAATCAGCCCCAGCATTTT,CASRLGQNSNQPQHF
TRBJ1-1,-,-,TRBV15,TGTGCCACCAGCAGTGGCCTTACGGCGCCTGGCGCTTTCTTT,CATSSGLTAPGAFF
TRBJ2-5,-,-,TRBV18,TGTGCCAGCTCACCACTCTCTCTACAAGAGACCCAGTACTTC,CASSPLSLQETQYF
TRBJ2-7,-,-,TRBV4-3,TGCGCCAGCAGCGTCAGCGGAAATTCCTACGAGCAGTACTTC,CASSVSGNSYEQYF